This record covers a single TCR beta chain. These data come from a study of blood T cell repertoires in COVID-19. Clones were sequenced by immunoSEQ multiplex PCR, and TCRdb holds only the in-frame ones, with some missing. The repertoire holds approximately 250,000 clones, with roughly 88% as singletons. This sequence was found in a man aged 30 to 39 who had recovered from COVID-19. The sample was peripheral blood.

The CDR3 sequence is CASSQGYTGPQNEQYF. In nucleotides, the CDR3 is TGCGCCAGCAGCCAAGGTTATACAGGGCCCCAAAACGAGCAGTACTTC. V and J are TRBV4-3 and TRBJ2-7; D possibly corresponds to TRBD1 (6 bases). Germline assignment: CDR1 LGHNA and CDR2 YSLEER. CDR3 length equals 16 residues. Trimming left V 1 base short and J 5 bases short, with 18 bases between.